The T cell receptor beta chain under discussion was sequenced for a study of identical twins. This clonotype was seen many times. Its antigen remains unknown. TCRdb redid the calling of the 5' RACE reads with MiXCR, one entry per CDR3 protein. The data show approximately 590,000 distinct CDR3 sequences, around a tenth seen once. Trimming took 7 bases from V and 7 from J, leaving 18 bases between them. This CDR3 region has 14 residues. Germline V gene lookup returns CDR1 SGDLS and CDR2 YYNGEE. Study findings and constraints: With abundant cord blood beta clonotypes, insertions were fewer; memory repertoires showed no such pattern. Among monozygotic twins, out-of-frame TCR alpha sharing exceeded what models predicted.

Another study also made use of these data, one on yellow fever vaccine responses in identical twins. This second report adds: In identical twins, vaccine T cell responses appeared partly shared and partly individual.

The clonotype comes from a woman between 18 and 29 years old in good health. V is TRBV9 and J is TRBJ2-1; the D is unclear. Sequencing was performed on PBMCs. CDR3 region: CASAWESPRNEQFF. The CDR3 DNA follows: TGTGCCAGCGCGTGGGAATCTCCTAGGAATGAGCAGTTCTTC. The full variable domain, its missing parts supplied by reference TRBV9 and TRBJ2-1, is DSGVTQTPKHLITATGQRVTLRCSPRSGDLSVYWYQQSLDQGLQFLIQYYNGEERAKGNILERFSAQQFPDLHSELNLSSLELGDSALYFCASAWESPRNEQFFGPGTRLTVL.